Listed below are T cell receptor beta chains from one sample, sequenced in a study of tumor-infiltrating lymphocytes in oesophageal squamous cell carcinoma. TCRdb itself ran the PCR reads through MiXCR, one entry per CDR3 protein. The sample holds roughly 6,800 distinct CDR3 sequences, 13% to 15% seen once. Sequencing used esophageal tumor tissue. Every receptor here comes from a male donor with esophageal squamous cell carcinoma. Each CDR3 is given with its conserved first and last residue. The D gene is left open where the match is weak. Clone size, where shown, is once, few, many, or a class for clones that have expanded.

TGTGCCAGCAGTTATTATACGAACACTGAAGCTTTCTTT,CASSYYTNTEAFF,TRBJ1-1,-,TRBV6-1,many
TGTGCCAGCAGGATGGTCGGAGTTAATGAAAAACTGTTTTTT,CASRMVGVNEKLFF,TRBJ1-4,-,TRBV5-6,-
TGTGCCAGCAGCTTGAAACCGAACTATGGCTACACCTTC,CASSLKPNYGYTF,TRBJ1-2,-,TRBV5-4,many
TGTGCCAGCAAGAAGGGTGGGGGGGGCTCCTACGAGCAGTACTTC,CASKKGGGGSYEQYF,TRBJ2-7,TRBD2,TRBV27,few
TGTGCCAGCAGTTCCCCACCGGGACTAGCCCTATACGAGCAGTACTTC,CASSSPPGLALYEQYF,TRBJ2-7,TRBD2,TRBV5-8,many
TGTGCCAGCACAGGCAGGGGCCCCCAGGGGTCTGGGGCCAACGTCCTGACTTTC,CASTGRGPQGSGANVLTF,TRBJ2-6,-,TRBV6-1,many
TGTGCCATCAGTGAGTCGACAGGGAAAGAGACCCAGTACTTC,CAISESTGKETQYF,TRBJ2-5,TRBD1,TRBV10-3,medium-sized
TGTGCCAGCAGCTTAGCGGGGGTGGATGAGCAGTACTTC,CASSLAGVDEQYF,TRBJ2-7,-,TRBV11-3,medium-sized
-,CAIVDRGVWLHLRF,TRBJ2-6,-,TRBV10-3,few
TGTGCCAGTACCTGGGATCTGGCGCAGTATTTT,CASTWDLAQYF,TRBJ2-3,-,TRBV7-2,large
TGTGCCAGCAGCCGGGACAGCACAGATACGCAGTATTTT,CASSRDSTDTQYF,TRBJ2-3,-,TRBV5-4,many
TGTGCCAGCAGTGAGGGGACCGACTACAATGAGCAGTTCTTC,CASSEGTDYNEQFF,TRBJ2-1,-,TRBV6-1,medium-sized
TGTGCCAGCGATAACACCGGGGAGCTGTTTTTT,CASDNTGELFF,TRBJ2-2,-,TRBV6-1,many
TGTGCCAGCACCCCCGGGGGGAGGGGACGGGAGTTTGATGAGCAGTTCTTC,CASTPGGRGREFDEQFF,TRBJ2-1,TRBD2,TRBV6-1,many
TGTGCCAGCAGCCAACAGGCTAGCGGGGCTTCTAAAGCCAAAGACATTCAGTACTTC,CASSQQASGASKAKDIQYF,TRBJ2-4,TRBD2,TRBV4-2,-
TGTGCCAGCAGTGAAACGGCAGGCGTACGTAATGAAAAACTGTTTTTT,CASSETAGVRNEKLFF,TRBJ1-4,-,TRBV6-1,many
TGTGCCAGCAGCCAAGACGGGGGGAGCAATCAGCCCCAGCATTTT,CASSQDGGSNQPQHF,TRBJ1-5,-,TRBV3-1,-
TGTGCCAGCAGCCACGGACAGGGTTTCACAGATACGCAGTATTTT,CASSHGQGFTDTQYF,TRBJ2-3,TRBD1,TRBV11-3,many
TGTGCCAGCAGTTATCCCCTTACTAGCGGGGGGGCGACAGATACGCAGTATTTT,CASSYPLTSGGATDTQYF,TRBJ2-3,TRBD2,TRBV6-2/TRBV6-3,many
TGTGCCAGTAGTATAGTTCGCGGACAGGGCCCACTCCCGAACACCGGGGAGCTGTTTTTT,CASSIVRGQGPLPNTGELFF,TRBJ2-2,TRBD1,TRBV19,few
TGTGCCAGCACTCCCGGGACCTCTGGAAACACCATATATTTT,CASTPGTSGNTIYF,TRBJ1-3,-,TRBV11-3,many
TGTGCCAGCAGTTGGGGGACCGGGGAGCTGTTTTTT,CASSWGTGELFF,TRBJ2-2,-,TRBV12-3/TRBV12-4,medium-sized
TGTGCCAGTAGACCCCGGCTAGCGGGGGGGGGCACCGGGGAGCTGTTTTTT,CASRPRLAGGGTGELFF,TRBJ2-2,TRBD2,TRBV19,-
TGTGCCAGCAGTGTTGACAGGGGCGGAGAGACCCAGTACTTC,CASSVDRGGETQYF,TRBJ2-5,TRBD1,TRBV12-3/TRBV12-4,medium-sized
TGTGCCACCAGTGATTCCCTGACGGGCACCAAAAAGACCCAGTACTTC,CATSDSLTGTKKTQYF,TRBJ2-5,-,TRBV24-1,medium-sized
TGTGCCAGTAGCGGGGGAATTGGGTATACGCAGTATTTT,CASSGGIGYTQYF,TRBJ2-3,-,TRBV19,-
TGTGCCAGCGACAAACTAGCGGGGGAGATACAGGGGGAGCTGTACTTC,CASDKLAGEIQGELYF,TRBJ2-4,TRBD2,TRBV6-1,-
TGTGCCAGCAGCTTATCAATCTTACAATATGCTAACTATGGCTACACCTTC,CASSLSILQYANYGYTF,TRBJ1-2,-,TRBV11-2,few
TGCAGTGCTAGATCTCTAGCGGGGGTCTACAATGAGCAGTTCTTC,CSARSLAGVYNEQFF,TRBJ2-1,TRBD2,TRBV20-1,many
TGCGCCAGGGGGACATCCAATCAGCCCCAGCATTTT,CARGTSNQPQHF,TRBJ1-5,-,TRBV10-2,many
TGTGCCACCAGTGTTACAGGGGGAGATACGCAGTATTTT,CATSVTGGDTQYF,TRBJ2-3,TRBD1,TRBV24-1,once
TGTGCCAGCAAAAGGTACCCCATGAACACTGAAGCTTTCTTT,CASKRYPMNTEAFF,TRBJ1-1,-,TRBV6-4,many
TGTGCCAGCAGCGTAGAGCCTGCAACTAATGAAAAACTGTTTTTT,CASSVEPATNEKLFF,TRBJ1-4,-,TRBV9,many